The sample holds many counts of the clone carrying this TCR beta chain. The source of the sample is a study of T-cell reconstitution after alpha-beta-depleted transplantation in children. A TCRbeta library incorporating unique molecular identifiers was prepared. In TCRdb, the PCR reads were re-called with MiXCR into one record per CDR3 protein. This sample yields hundreds of thousands of distinct CDR3 sequences, of which 17% are seen a single time; approximately 40% belongs to the top ten. V was pared by 0 bases and J by 3 bases, with 15 bases of the junction left unmatched. Per germline, CDR1 SGHTA and CDR2 FQGNSA. This CDR3 comprises 20 residues.

The receptor was derived from a male patient aged 2 to 9 who had a stem cell transplant for acute lymphoblastic leukemia, so the T cells may come from the graft donor. The chain recombines TRBV7-2 with TRBJ2-7; 12 bases match TRBD2. This specimen was PBMCs, mostly from graft donor cells, taken 360 days after TCRalphabeta/CD19-depleted stem cell transplant. Here the CDR3 DNA reads TGTGCCAGCAGCTTAGCCCTTCTAGCGGGGGGGACCAGCACCAACTACGAGCAGTACTTC. Its translation is CASSLALLAGGTSTNYEQYF. Based on the CDR3 plus reference TRBV7-2 and TRBJ2-7, the full variable domain is GAGVSQSPSNKVTEKGKDVELRCDPISGHTALYWYRQSLGQGLEFLIYFQGNSAPDKSGLPSDRFSAERTGGSVSTLTIQRTQQEDSAVYLCASSLALLAGGTSTNYEQYFGPGTRLTVT.